A selection of T cell receptor beta chains follows, all from one sample in a study of cytomegalovirus exposure and HLA in healthy donors. Profiling relied on immunoSEQ multiplex PCR, and the TCRdb table lists in-frame clones only, not all of them. This table has roughly 98,000 clones, roughly nine tenths appearing once. Sequenced input: PBMCs. These receptors were obtained from a man between 18 and 35 years old in good health and CMV-seropositive. The CDR3 runs from the conserved cysteine through the conserved F or W. Each record gives: D gene, CDR3 length, clone size, V gene, J gene, CDR3 protein, CDR3 DNA. A D gene is named only where the DNA matches it firmly. Clone size, where shown, is once, few, many, or a class for clones that have expanded.

>-|15|-|TRBV5-5|TRBJ1-2
CASSLEGRVVFGYTF
TGTGCCAGCAGCTTGGAGGGCAGGGTTGTGTTTGGCTACACCTTC
>TRBD1|13|-|TRBV25-1|TRBJ2-7
CASSVQGAYEQYF
TGTGCCAGCAGTGTTCAGGGGGCGTACGAGCAGTACTTC
>-|13|-|TRBV7-7|TRBJ2-1
CASSITEDNEQFF
TGTGCCAGCAGCATTACCGAGGACAATGAGCAGTTCTTC
>-|12|once|TRBV29-1|TRBJ2-7
CSVVTGPPEQYF
TGCAGCGTGGTGACAGGACCGCCCGAGCAGTACTTC
>TRBD2|15|-|TRBV19|TRBJ2-2
CASSGLARNTGELFF
TGTGCCAGTAGCGGACTAGCGCGGAACACCGGGGAGCTGTTTTTT
>-|15|-|TRBV9|TRBJ2-1
CASSVGGVDNNEQFF
TGTGCCAGCAGCGTAGGGGGGGTCGATAACAATGAGCAGTTCTTC
>-|13|-|TRBV7-2|TRBJ1-5
CASSWAFNQPQHF
TGTGCCAGCAGCTGGGCGTTCAATCAGCCCCAGCATTTT
>-|15|-|TRBV5-4|TRBJ1-1
CASSLEIAQPVEAFF
TGTGCCAGCAGCTTGGAGATAGCCCAACCCGTTGAAGCTTTCTTT
>-|16|-|TRBV5-4|TRBJ2-1
CASSLGSLSSYNEQFF
TGTGCCAGCAGCTTGGGCAGTCTTTCCTCCTACAATGAGCAGTTCTTC
>-|14|-|TRBV19|TRBJ1-5
CASSISGSNQPQHF
TGTGCCAGTAGTATATCGGGAAGCAATCAGCCCCAGCATTTT
>TRBD2|15|-|TRBV28|TRBJ2-3
CASTIGLAGTDTQYF
TGTGCCAGCACCATCGGACTAGCGGGGACAGATACGCAGTATTTT
>-|12|-|TRBV11-1|TRBJ2-7
CASSPPSYEQYF
TGTGCCAGCAGCCCCCCCAGCTACGAGCAGTACTTC
>-|13|-|TRBV4-3|TRBJ1-4
CASSQDRGEKLFF
TGCGCCAGCAGCCAAGATAGGGGTGAAAAACTGTTTTTT
>TRBD1|16|-|TRBV9|TRBJ2-2
CASSGQTGLVSGELFF
TGTGCCAGCAGCGGACAGACAGGGCTTGTATCCGGGGAGCTGTTTTTT
>TRBD1|14|-|TRBV2|TRBJ2-7
CASKLTGQPNEQYF
TGTGCCAGCAAGTTGACGGGACAGCCAAACGAGCAGTACTTC
>-|12|-|TRBV6-5|TRBJ2-1
CASSSTDNEQFF
TGTGCCAGCAGCAGTACAGACAATGAGCAGTTCTTC
>-|15|once|TRBV19|TRBJ1-5
CASNRDYNSNQPQHF
TGTGCCAGTAACCGGGACTACAATAGCAATCAGCCCCAGCATTTT
>TRBD1|16|once|TRBV7-2|TRBJ1-4
CASSPGQGAANEKLFF
TGTGCCAGCAGCCCCGGACAGGGCGCGGCTAATGAAAAACTGTTTTTT
>-|15|-|TRBV6-5|TRBJ2-1
CASSYLTRRYNEQFF
TGTGCCAGCAGTTACTTGACTAGGCGGTACAATGAGCAGTTCTTC
>TRBD1|14|-|TRBV7-2|TRBJ2-3
CASSRDSSTDTQYF
TGTGCCAGCAGCCGGGACAGTAGCACAGATACGCAGTATTTT
>TRBD2|16|-|TRBV29-1|TRBJ2-5
CSVALLAGGKKETQYF
TGCAGCGTTGCGTTGCTAGCGGGGGGGAAGAAAGAGACCCAGTACTTC
>TRBD1|14|-|TRBV19|TRBJ1-2
CASGPRTGLYGYTF
TGTGCCAGTGGCCCTCGGACAGGGCTCTATGGCTACACCTTC
>-|15|-|TRBV15|TRBJ1-1
CATSRVGGADTEAFF
TGTGCCACCAGCAGGGTGGGGGGGGCGGACACTGAAGCTTTCTTT
>TRBD1|14|few|TRBV6-5|TRBJ2-7
CASNRDRGRYEQYF
TGTGCCAGCAACCGGGACAGGGGGCGGTACGAGCAGTACTTC
>-|16|-|TRBV7-2|TRBJ2-3
CASSLVGGVSTDTQYF
TGTGCCAGCAGCTTAGTGGGCGGGGTTAGCACAGATACGCAGTATTTT
>TRBD2|15|-|TRBV5-6|TRBJ2-1
CASFEGTSEYNEQFF
TGTGCCAGCTTCGAAGGAACTAGCGAATACAATGAGCAGTTCTTC
>TRBD2|13|-|TRBV14|TRBJ2-7
CASSSGGAYEQYF
TGTGCCAGCAGCTCCGGGGGGGCGTACGAGCAGTACTTC
>-|15|-|TRBV25-1|TRBJ2-2
CASSNPGVGDGELFF
TGTGCCAGCAGCAACCCGGGTGTAGGGGATGGGGAGCTGTTTTTT
>TRBD2|16|-|TRBV5-4|TRBJ2-1
CASSFILAGGYNEQFF
TGTGCCAGCAGCTTTATACTAGCGGGGGGTTACAATGAGCAGTTCTTC
>-|14|-|TRBV6-1|TRBJ2-7
CASSESTSSYEQYF
TGTGCCAGCAGTGAATCAACTAGCAGCTACGAGCAGTACTTC
>TRBD2|16|-|TRBV4-2|TRBJ2-7
CASSPSASSGSYEQYF
TGTGCCAGCAGCCCCAGTGCGTCTAGCGGGAGCTACGAGCAGTACTTC
>TRBD2|14|-|TRBV13|TRBJ2-1
CASSWGLGYNEQFF
TGTGCCAGCAGCTGGGGACTAGGCTACAATGAGCAGTTCTTC
>-|17|-|TRBV7-9|TRBJ2-3
CASSLGVGGPNTDTQYF
TGTGCCAGCAGCTTAGGAGTCGGAGGACCCAACACAGATACGCAGTATTTT
>-|14|-|TRBV11-3|TRBJ2-5
CASSRRTVQETQYF
TGTGCCAGCAGCCGTCGGACAGTCCAAGAGACCCAGTACTTC
>-|16|-|TRBV5-5|TRBJ2-1
CASSLASRATGDEQFF
TGTGCCAGCAGCTTGGCCTCGAGGGCCACGGGTGATGAGCAGTTCTTC
>TRBD2|17|-|TRBV4-1|TRBJ2-1
CASSQDPLAGLTNEQFF
TGCGCCAGCAGCCAAGACCCACTAGCGGGATTAACTAATGAGCAGTTCTTC
>-|15|-|TRBV27|TRBJ2-6
CASRDSLTGANVLTF
TGTGCCAGCAGGGACAGTTTGACTGGGGCCAACGTCCTGACTTTC
>-|15|-|TRBV5-3|TRBJ1-1
CARSLPGPINTEAFF
TGTGCCAGAAGCTTGCCAGGCCCTATTAACACTGAAGCTTTCTTT
>-|14|few|TRBV9|TRBJ2-1
CASSVLPSENEQFF
TGTGCCAGCAGCGTCCTTCCTAGCGAGAATGAGCAGTTCTTC